This TCR beta chain was identified in a study of early T cells in non-severe SARS-CoV-2 infection (dated by TCRdb to 2020 to 2023). Study-wide context: Bulk RNA from unsorted whole blood was used for TCR sequencing, so alpha and beta chains could not be paired.

This clonotype was counted many times. Its antigen target is currently unknown. No base quality values were provided; no much bigger clone lies one nucleotide off. Library preparation was by 5' RACE. Instrument on record: NextSeq 500. In the TCR library protocol, unique molecular identifiers were attached to individual cDNA molecules to correct for PCR bias and sequencing error. Both TCR alpha and beta chains were sequenced, and tight co-correlation was observed between alpha and beta sequence abundances in each sample. The study's own analysis went as follows. Decombinator V4 was used to perform V gene, J gene and CDR3 annotation of TCR sequences. TCRs were defined as expanded if a significant change between any two time points was detected under a Poisson model with p below 0.0001. TCR abundances were normalised to the total number of TCRs sequenced per sample and expressed as counts per million. TRAV1-2 paired with TRAJ12, TRAJ20 or TRAJ33 defined MAIT TCRs, while TRAV10 paired with TRAJ18 defined iNKT TCRs. VDJdb, accessed 1 November 2021, was searched for CMV, EBV and SARS-CoV-2 annotated TCRs, with TCRs annotated for multiple antigens excluded. TCRdb reprocessing: public reads trimmed at Q25 with fastp, clones called with MiXCR, in-frame beta chains kept. Every entry covers one CDR3 protein and lists the most common genes and DNA from its rows. The V and J calls and clone size are TCRdb's, not the authors'. A total of roughly 57,000 distinct CDR3 sequences appear in this sample, about 12% of them only once. Under 1.5% of the sample is held by the ten biggest clonotypes.

Beyond this particular receptor, the publication reports: Matching against VDJdb was skewed toward anti-spike CD8 responses, likely underestimated virus-specific expansions, and missed private and CD4 specificities.

Set within a cohort of healthcare workers in London, UK, this nested case-control study involved weekly PCR testing of nasopharyngeal swabs along with blood sampling. Between 23 and 31 March 2020, the week of the UK lockdown, healthcare workers were enrolled and then followed up weekly for as long as 16 weeks. CDR1 MNHEY and CDR2 SVGEGT are derived from the germline V gene. The CDR3 numbers 14 residues from cysteine through phenylalanine. The entry retains the CDR3 DNA only, 42 bases that are in frame from base 1. Germline trimming amounts to 6 bases on V and 1 base on J, with 3 as the count of junction bases outside the gene matches.

Sequencing used whole blood. The chain uses TRBV6-2 or TRBV6-3 and TRBJ1-3; 7 junctional bases match TRBD1. This clonotype was obtained from an adult who was a healthcare worker with PCR-confirmed SARS-CoV-2 infection or an uninfected control (not recorded which). The CDR3 protein: CASRLTGSGNTIYF. The DNA sequence is given as TGTGCCAGCAGATTGACAGGGTCTGGAAACACCATATATTTT.